Presented here are 14 T cell receptor beta chains from one specimen sequenced in a study of T cells in narcolepsy. Here immunoSEQ multiplex PCR was the method, and the copy in TCRdb shows in-frame clones only, minus some. The repertoire holds 26,000 or so clones, approximately 89% seen once, with 1% to 1.3% in the top ten. Sequenced sample: CD45RA- memory CD4+ T cells from PBMCs. The receptor set was obtained from a human donor with narcolepsy.

This chain links TRBV5-1 with TRBJ2-1; a weak D match, TRBD2 (7 bases). Trimming cost V 1 base and J 8 bases, with 16 bases left between them. Germline CDR1 and CDR2: SGHRS and YFSETQ. The CDR3 covers 15 residues. The CDR3 reads CASSLRGGEQDEQFF. The CDR3 DNA reads as TGCGCCAGCAGCTTGAGGGGGGGGGAGCAGGATGAGCAGTTCTTC.

This clone has only one observation. The V and J genes are TRBV28 and TRBJ1-1; 7 bases fit TRBD1. The germline CDR1 and CDR2 sequences are MDHEN and SYDVKM. The trim removed 2 bases at V and 4 bases at J, leaving 4 bases unmatched. The CDR3 contains 14 residues. The CDR3, as DNA: TGTGCCAGCAGTTTAAGGCAGGGGGGCACTGAAGCTTTCTTT. Translation gives CASSLRQGGTEAFF.

The CDR3 protein is CASSFRGQEVEQYV. The CDR3 nucleotides read TGTGCCAGCAGCTTCAGAGGGCAGGAGGTGGAGCAGTACGTC. This rearrangement joins TRBV5-5 to TRBJ2-7, with D perhaps matching TRBD2 (5 bases). Trimming cost V 2 bases and J 7 bases, with 16 bases left between them. The CDR3 runs to 14 residues. Germline loops: CDR1 SGHKS, CDR2 YYEKEE (reference sequence).

The rearrangement links TRBV11-3 to TRBJ2-1, with 9 bases that match TRBD2. Germline CDR1 SGHNT, CDR2 YENEEA. The trim removed 3 bases at V and 6 bases at J, leaving 9 bases unmatched. This CDR3 contains 16 residues. The DNA for the CDR3 is TGTGCCAGCAGCTTTAACGGGCGGGGGGGAGGCAATGAGCAGTTCTTC. It translates to CASSFNGRGGGNEQFF.

This clone was seen a few times. This chain links TRBV6-5 with TRBJ1-1, with no clear D. Deletions cut 5 bases from V and 1 base from J, with 11 bases between. Germline loops: CDR1 MNHEY, CDR2 SVGAGI. This CDR3 spans 14 amino acids. The CDR3 nucleotides read TGTGCCAGCAGTGTAGTGGCGGGGAACACTGAAGCTTTCTTT. This sequence encodes CASSVVAGNTEAFF.

This clone appeared a single time. The chain carries TRBV18 and TRBJ1-3; D is undetermined. V was pared by 1 base and J by 9 bases, with 13 bases between. In germline, CDR1 is KGHSH, CDR2 LQKENI. The CDR3 runs 14 residues. The chain's CDR3 is CASSPRGAAATIYF. For the CDR3, the DNA is TGTGCCAGCTCACCACGGGGAGCGGCGGCCACCATATATTTT.

The rearrangement links TRBV7-2 to TRBJ2-3; 11 positions agree with TRBD2. Germline CDR1 SGHTA, CDR2 FQGNSA. The CDR3 extends over 16 amino acids. J gave up 5 bases and V 5 bases, and 9 bases lay outside the gene matches. The CDR3 DNA follows: TGTGCCAGCAGCCTTTCTCCTAGCGGGGGGAGAGATACGCAGTATTTT. Its translation is CASSLSPSGGRDTQYF. Filled out from reference TRBV7-2 and TRBJ2-3, the complete variable domain reads GAGVSQSPSNKVTEKGKDVELRCDPISGHTALYWYRQSLGQGLEFLIYFQGNSAPDKSGLPSDRFSAERTGGSVSTLTIQRTQQEDSAVYLCASSLSPSGGRDTQYFGPGTRLTVL.

A word on this clone: Other DNA sequences in the same sample also yield this CDR3. The genes are TRBV29-1 and TRBJ1-1, with unresolved D. CDR3 length: 12 residues. V lost 6 bases and J 3 bases, leaving 11 bases between the germline ends. Germline V gene lookup returns CDR1 SQVTM and CDR2 ANQGSEA. The CDR3 region is CSVFDRYTEAFF. The CDR3 nucleotides are TGCAGCGTCTTTGACCGGTACACTGAAGCTTTCTTT.

This clone appeared a few times. The CDR3 sequence: CASSDQGSSPLHF. As DNA, the CDR3 is TGTGCCAGCAGTGACCAGGGAAGCTCACCCCTCCACTTT. This rearrangement joins TRBV6-4 to TRBJ1-6; the D gene is possibly TRBD1 (5 bases). The V end was cut by 2 bases, the J end by 10 bases, with 9 bases between. The CDR3 runs to 13 residues. CDR1 MRHNA and CDR2 SNTAGT come from the germline V gene.

This clone came up a few times. The CDR3 region has the DNA TGTGCCAGTAGCGACGACAGTAATCAGCCCCAGCATTTT. This encodes CASSDDSNQPQHF. The J gene is TRBJ1-5, the V gene TRBV19, with D maybe TRBD1 (5 bases). This CDR3 region has 13 residues. Germline V gene sequence: CDR1 LNHDA, CDR2 SQIVND (reference sequence). V was shortened by 6 bases and J by 4 bases, with 10 bases between the two germline ends. Combining the CDR3 with reference TRBV19 and TRBJ1-5 gives the whole variable domain DGGITQSPKYLFRKEGQNVTLSCEQNLNHDAMYWYRQDPGQGLRLIYYSQIVNDFQKGDIAEGYSVSREKKESFPLTVTSAQKNPTAFYLCASSDDSNQPQHFGDGTRLSIL.

This chain connects TRBV19 to TRBJ2-7; 8 bases are shared with TRBD1. The CDR3 covers 14 residues. V was pared by 5 bases and J by 9 bases, with 12 bases of the junction left unmatched. The germline CDR1 and CDR2 sequences are LNHDA and SQIVND (reference sequence). The CDR3 sequence: CASSPDRGIWGQYF. CDR3 DNA sequence: TGTGCCAGTAGTCCTGACAGGGGTATCTGGGGGCAGTACTTC.

The gene calls are TRBV11-2 and TRBJ2-1, with 10 bases matching TRBD2. V was clipped by 5 bases and J by 2 bases; unmatched bases: 6. This CDR3 has 16 residues. Germline V CDR1 and CDR2: SGHAT, FQNNGV. Here the CDR3 reads CASSPSGGLTYNEQFF. CDR3 DNA: TGTGCCAGCAGCCCTAGCGGGGGATTAACCTACAATGAGCAGTTCTTC.

With regard to this clone: Compared with germline, one end of the junction differs, possibly owing to a read error. This sequence joins TRBV5-4 and TRBJ1-1; D might be TRBD1 (5 bases). The CDR3 sequence is 16 residues long. CDR1 and CDR2 from the germline V gene are SGHNT and YYREEE (reference sequence). The CDR3 nucleotides read TGTACCAGCAGCTTGGGGCAACACACGATGAACACTGAAGCTTTCTTT. This codes for CTSSLGQHTMNTEAFF.

V usage is TRBV6-5 and J usage is TRBJ1-2, with 9 positions matching TRBD1. The CDR3 covers 13 residues. The germline CDR1 and CDR2 sequences are MNHEY and SVGAGI. Trimming took 4 bases from V and 6 from J; bases not matched to a gene: 3. CDR3 protein: CASSWGQGNGYTF. DNA of the CDR3: TGTGCCAGCAGTTGGGGACAGGGCAATGGCTACACCTTC.